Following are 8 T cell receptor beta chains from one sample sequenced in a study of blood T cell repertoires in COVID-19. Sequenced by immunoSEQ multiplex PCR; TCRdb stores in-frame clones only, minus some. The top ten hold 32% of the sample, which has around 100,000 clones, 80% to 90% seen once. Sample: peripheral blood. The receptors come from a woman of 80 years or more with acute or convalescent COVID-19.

The CDR3 region has the DNA TGTGCCAGCAGCTTCCTAGCGGGGATAACTAGCACAGATACGCAGTATTTT. As protein: CASSFLAGITSTDTQYF. The chain has TRBV7-2 and TRBJ2-3, with 9 nucleotides matching TRBD2. This CDR3 spans 17 amino acids. Germline V gives CDR1 SGHTA, CDR2 FQGNSA. Unmatched junction bases numbered 7, after V lost 3 bases and J lost 0 bases.

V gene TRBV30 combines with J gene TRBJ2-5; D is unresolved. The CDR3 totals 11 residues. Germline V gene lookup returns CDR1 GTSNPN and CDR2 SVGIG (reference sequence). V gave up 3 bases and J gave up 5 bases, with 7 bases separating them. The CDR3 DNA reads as TGTGCCTGGAGAGGAGAGGAGACCCAGTACTTC. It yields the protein CAWRGEETQYF.

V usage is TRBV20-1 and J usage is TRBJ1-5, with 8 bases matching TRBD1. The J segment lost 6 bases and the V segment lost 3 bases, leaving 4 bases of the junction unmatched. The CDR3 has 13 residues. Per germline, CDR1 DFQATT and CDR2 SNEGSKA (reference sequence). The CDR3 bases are TGCAGTGCTAGTCAGGGGGCGAGTCAGCCCCAGCATTTT. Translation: CSASQGASQPQHF.

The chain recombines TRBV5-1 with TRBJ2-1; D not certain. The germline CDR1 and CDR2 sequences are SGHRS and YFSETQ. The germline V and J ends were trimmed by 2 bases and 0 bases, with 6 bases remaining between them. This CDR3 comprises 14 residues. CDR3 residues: CASSFLSSYNEQFF. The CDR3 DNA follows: TGCGCCAGCAGCTTTCTGAGCTCCTACAATGAGCAGTTCTTC. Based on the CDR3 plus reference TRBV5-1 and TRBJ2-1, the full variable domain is KAGVTQTPRYLIKTRGQQVTLSCSPISGHRSVSWYQQTPGQGLQFLFEYFSETQRNKGNFPGRFSGRQFSNSRSEMNVSTLELGDSALYLCASSFLSSYNEQFFGPGTRLTVL.

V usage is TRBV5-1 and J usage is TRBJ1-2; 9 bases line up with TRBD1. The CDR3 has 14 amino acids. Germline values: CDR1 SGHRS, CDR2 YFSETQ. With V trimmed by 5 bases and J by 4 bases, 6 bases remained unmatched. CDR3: CASRSGQGFYGYTF. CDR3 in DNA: TGCGCCAGCAGATCGGGACAGGGATTCTATGGCTACACCTTC.

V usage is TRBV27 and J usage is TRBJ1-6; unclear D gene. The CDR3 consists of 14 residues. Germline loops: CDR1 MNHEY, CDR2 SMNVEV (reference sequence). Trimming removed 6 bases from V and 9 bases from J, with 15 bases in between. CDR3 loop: CASRLEGFGSPLHF. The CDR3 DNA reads TGTGCCAGCAGACTGGAGGGATTTGGTTCACCCCTCCACTTT.

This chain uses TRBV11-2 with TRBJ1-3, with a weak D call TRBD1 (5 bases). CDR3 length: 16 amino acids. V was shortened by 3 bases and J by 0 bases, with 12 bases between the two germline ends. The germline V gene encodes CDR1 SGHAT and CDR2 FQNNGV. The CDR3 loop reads CASSFQGYSSGNTIYF. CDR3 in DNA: TGTGCCAGCAGCTTTCAGGGCTATAGCTCTGGAAACACCATATATTTT.

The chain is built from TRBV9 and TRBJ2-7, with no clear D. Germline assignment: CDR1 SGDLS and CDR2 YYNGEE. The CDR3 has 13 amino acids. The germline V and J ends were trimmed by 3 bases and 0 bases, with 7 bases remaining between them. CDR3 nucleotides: TGTGCCAGCAGCGGAAGCGACTCCTACGAGCAGTACTTC. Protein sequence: CASSGSDSYEQYF.